This is a list of T cell receptor beta chains from one sample in a study of response to subunit inactivated influenza vaccine. TCRdb re-derived calls from the RT-PCR reads in MiXCR, one entry per CDR3 protein. The repertoire holds approximately 700,000 distinct CDR3 sequences, with 15% to 18% as singletons. The specimen comprised PBMCs from blood, sampled about 11 days after vaccination. The receptors were sampled from a man over 45 who received an inactivated influenza vaccine. Each CDR3 is given with its conserved first and last residue. Each record gives: D gene, clone size, J gene, V gene, CDR3 protein, CDR3 DNA. The D gene is left open where the match is weak. Where a row states a size, it is once, few, many or the class of an expanded clone; other rows omit it.

d_gene: TRBD1
abundance: NA
j_gene: TRBJ1-5
v_gene: TRBV20-1
CDR3aa: CSARGVRGQEPQHF
CDR3nt: TGCAGTGCTAGGGGCGTAAGGGGACAGGAGCCCCAGCATTTT

d_gene: NA
abundance: NA
j_gene: TRBJ2-1
v_gene: TRBV9
CDR3aa: CASSVDSSYNEQFF
CDR3nt: TGTGCCAGCAGCGTTGATAGCAGCTACAATGAGCAGTTCTTC

d_gene: NA
abundance: many
j_gene: TRBJ2-1
v_gene: TRBV7-2
CDR3aa: CASSLRAHSDEQFF
CDR3nt: TGTGCCAGCAGCCTACGGGCGCACAGCGATGAGCAGTTCTTC

d_gene: TRBD1
abundance: many
j_gene: TRBJ2-1
v_gene: TRBV19
CDR3aa: CASRLDRGGYNEQFF
CDR3nt: TGTGCCAGTAGACTAGACAGGGGTGGCTACAATGAGCAGTTCTTC

d_gene: TRBD2
abundance: NA
j_gene: TRBJ2-7
v_gene: TRBV9
CDR3aa: CASSEFTGGPTYEQYF
CDR3nt: TGTGCCAGCAGCGAATTCACGGGGGGGCCCACCTACGAGCAGTACTTC

d_gene: NA
abundance: few
j_gene: TRBJ2-5
v_gene: TRBV5-1
CDR3aa: CASKGGVNQETQYF
CDR3nt: TGCGCCAGCAAAGGCGGGGTAAACCAAGAGACCCAGTACTTC

d_gene: TRBD1
abundance: few
j_gene: TRBJ2-3
v_gene: TRBV5-6
CDR3aa: CASSTTWTGAAPSSTDTQYF
CDR3nt: TGTGCCAGCAGCACGACGTGGACAGGAGCGGCCCCTTCTAGCACAGATACGCAGTATTTT

d_gene: NA
abundance: few
j_gene: TRBJ2-2
v_gene: TRBV11-3
CDR3aa: CASSTNWAGELFF
CDR3nt: TGTGCCAGCAGTACAAACTGGGCCGGGGAGCTGTTTTTT

d_gene: TRBD1
abundance: few
j_gene: TRBJ2-7
v_gene: TRBV7-2
CDR3aa: CASSFTGVNEQYF
CDR3nt: TGTGCCAGCAGCTTTACAGGGGTAAACGAGCAGTACTTC

d_gene: NA
abundance: NA
j_gene: TRBJ2-4
v_gene: TRBV12-3/TRBV12-4
CDR3aa: CASSLAGGGANIQYF
CDR3nt: TGTGCCAGCAGTTTAGCGGGAGGGGGCGCGAACATTCAGTACTTC

d_gene: NA
abundance: NA
j_gene: TRBJ1-2
v_gene: TRBV9
CDR3aa: CASSGMTGSNYGYTF
CDR3nt: TGTGCCAGCAGCGGCATGACAGGATCTAACTATGGCTACACCTTC

d_gene: NA
abundance: NA
j_gene: TRBJ1-1
v_gene: TRBV7-9
CDR3aa: CASSLAGAENTEAFF
CDR3nt: TGTGCCAGCAGCTTAGCGGGGGCCGAGAACACTGAAGCTTTCTTT

d_gene: NA
abundance: NA
j_gene: TRBJ2-1
v_gene: TRBV20-1
CDR3aa: CSAEISGGPNEQFF
CDR3nt: TGCAGTGCTGAAATTAGCGGAGGACCCAATGAGCAGTTCTTC

d_gene: TRBD2
abundance: many
j_gene: TRBJ2-7
v_gene: TRBV27
CDR3aa: CASSWTGGSYEQYF
CDR3nt: TGTGCCAGCAGTTGGACGGGGGGATCCTACGAGCAGTACTTC

d_gene: NA
abundance: many
j_gene: TRBJ2-1
v_gene: TRBV28
CDR3aa: CAAGTPYNEQFF
CDR3nt: TGTGCGGCCGGGACACCCTACAATGAGCAGTTCTTC

d_gene: NA
abundance: few
j_gene: TRBJ1-2
v_gene: TRBV4-2
CDR3aa: CASTQRGIGLRGYTF
CDR3nt: TGTGCCAGCACCCAACGAGGAATAGGTTTAAGGGGCTACACCTTC

d_gene: TRBD1
abundance: NA
j_gene: TRBJ2-3
v_gene: TRBV2
CDR3aa: CASSLYRGLTDTQYF
CDR3nt: TGTGCCAGCAGTTTATACAGGGGCCTCACAGATACGCAGTATTTT

d_gene: NA
abundance: NA
j_gene: TRBJ1-2
v_gene: TRBV10-3
CDR3aa: CASSGGSTLNYGYTF
CDR3nt: TGTGCCAGCAGTGGGGGGTCGACACTTAACTATGGCTACACCTTC

d_gene: NA
abundance: many
j_gene: TRBJ1-1
v_gene: TRBV7-9
CDR3aa: CASSLTGFNEAFF
CDR3nt: TGTGCCAGCAGCTTAACCGGGTTTAATGAAGCTTTCTTT

d_gene: TRBD1
abundance: NA
j_gene: TRBJ2-5
v_gene: TRBV29-1
CDR3aa: CSVVEGTETRYF
CDR3nt: TGCAGCGTTGTCGAGGGGACAGAGACCCGGTACTTC

d_gene: NA
abundance: NA
j_gene: TRBJ2-5
v_gene: TRBV5-1
CDR3aa: CASSWRLGTQETQYF
CDR3nt: TGCGCCAGCAGCTGGAGACTCGGAACCCAAGAGACCCAGTACTTC

d_gene: NA
abundance: once
j_gene: TRBJ2-1
v_gene: TRBV10-3
CDR3aa: CAISDQAGKNEQFF
CDR3nt: TGTGCCATCAGTGACCAAGCCGGAAAGAATGAGCAGTTCTTC

d_gene: NA
abundance: few
j_gene: TRBJ1-4
v_gene: TRBV6-1
CDR3aa: CASSELGQRAGEEKLFF
CDR3nt: TGTGCCAGCAGTGAACTGGGCCAGCGGGCGGGGGAGGAAAAACTGTTTTTT

d_gene: TRBD1
abundance: NA
j_gene: TRBJ2-7
v_gene: TRBV10-2
CDR3aa: CASRPRDRKDSYEQYF
CDR3nt: TGCGCCAGCAGGCCAAGGGACAGGAAAGACTCCTACGAGCAGTACTTC

d_gene: TRBD2
abundance: NA
j_gene: TRBJ2-2
v_gene: TRBV28
CDR3aa: CASSHLGLAGTTGELFF
CDR3nt: TGTGCCAGCAGTCATCTTGGGCTAGCGGGAACAACCGGGGAGCTGTTTTTT

d_gene: NA
abundance: NA
j_gene: TRBJ2-3
v_gene: TRBV10-3
CDR3aa: CAISQKGGAGTDTQYF
CDR3nt: TGTGCCATCAGTCAGAAAGGGGGAGCAGGCACAGATACGCAGTATTTT

d_gene: NA
abundance: few
j_gene: TRBJ2-7
v_gene: TRBV29-1
CDR3aa: CSVLGSYEQYF
CDR3nt: TGCAGCGTCTTGGGCTCCTACGAGCAGTACTTC

d_gene: TRBD2
abundance: NA
j_gene: TRBJ2-1
v_gene: TRBV12-3/TRBV12-4
CDR3aa: CASRGLAGLIDEQFF
CDR3nt: TGTGCCAGCAGGGGACTAGCGGGACTGATCGATGAGCAGTTCTTC

d_gene: TRBD1
abundance: few
j_gene: TRBJ1-5
v_gene: TRBV5-6
CDR3aa: CASSLQGEDQPQHF
CDR3nt: TGTGCCAGCAGCCTACAGGGGGAGGACCAGCCCCAGCATTTT

d_gene: NA
abundance: few
j_gene: TRBJ1-6
v_gene: TRBV7-9
CDR3aa: CASSLGNGGNSPLHF
CDR3nt: TGTGCCAGCAGTTTAGGGAACGGGGGAAATTCACCCCTCCACTTT

d_gene: TRBD2
abundance: NA
j_gene: TRBJ2-1
v_gene: TRBV5-1
CDR3aa: CASSLEGSGSRNEQFF
CDR3nt: TGCGCCAGCAGCTTGGAAGGTAGCGGGTCTAGAAATGAGCAGTTCTTC

d_gene: NA
abundance: many
j_gene: TRBJ1-5
v_gene: TRBV12-3/TRBV12-4
CDR3aa: CASSIDRSQPQHF
CDR3nt: TGTGCCAGCAGTATCGACAGGTCTCAGCCCCAGCATTTT

d_gene: NA
abundance: few
j_gene: TRBJ2-7
v_gene: TRBV7-9
CDR3aa: CASSFYRGYEQYF
CDR3nt: TGTGCCAGCAGCTTTTACAGAGGCTACGAGCAGTACTTC

d_gene: NA
abundance: few
j_gene: TRBJ2-1
v_gene: TRBV4-3
CDR3aa: CASSPGASAINEQFF
CDR3nt: TGCGCCAGCAGCCCCGGCGCTAGCGCGATTAATGAGCAGTTCTTC

d_gene: NA
abundance: many
j_gene: TRBJ2-3
v_gene: TRBV24-1
CDR3aa: CATTDRDTDTQYF
CDR3nt: TGTGCCACCACTGACAGAGACACAGATACGCAGTATTTT

d_gene: TRBD1
abundance: NA
j_gene: TRBJ2-1
v_gene: TRBV7-3
CDR3aa: CASSSGTGGPYNEQFF
CDR3nt: TGTGCCAGCAGCTCAGGGACAGGGGGGCCCTACAATGAGCAGTTCTTC

d_gene: NA
abundance: NA
j_gene: TRBJ2-7
v_gene: TRBV27
CDR3aa: CASSLRWNLEQYF
CDR3nt: TGTGCCAGCAGTTTACGGTGGAACCTCGAGCAGTACTTC

d_gene: NA
abundance: few
j_gene: TRBJ1-2
v_gene: TRBV29-1
CDR3aa: CSVDTQAPSLYGYTF
CDR3nt: TGCAGCGTTGATACGCAGGCTCCTTCCCTGTATGGCTACACCTTC

d_gene: NA
abundance: few
j_gene: TRBJ2-5
v_gene: TRBV10-1
CDR3aa: CASSESSAETQYF
CDR3nt: TGCGCCAGCAGTGAGTCGAGCGCAGAGACCCAGTACTTC

d_gene: NA
abundance: few
j_gene: TRBJ1-2
v_gene: TRBV7-9
CDR3aa: CASSLEPTVYGYTF
CDR3nt: TGTGCCAGCAGCTTAGAGCCGACAGTGTATGGCTACACCTTC

d_gene: TRBD1
abundance: few
j_gene: TRBJ1-1
v_gene: TRBV6-5
CDR3aa: CASSYSTGRDTEAFF
CDR3nt: TGTGCCAGCAGTTACTCGACAGGGAGGGACACTGAAGCTTTCTTT

d_gene: NA
abundance: many
j_gene: TRBJ2-3
v_gene: TRBV7-9
CDR3aa: CASSLGAGSVSTDTQYF
CDR3nt: TGTGCCAGCAGCTTAGGCGCGGGAAGCGTTAGCACAGATACGCAGTATTTT

d_gene: NA
abundance: once
j_gene: TRBJ1-2
v_gene: TRBV29-1
CDR3aa: CSVWTGHQYGYTF
CDR3nt: TGCAGCGTCTGGACGGGACATCAGTATGGCTACACCTTC

d_gene: NA
abundance: NA
j_gene: TRBJ1-6
v_gene: TRBV9
CDR3aa: CASSKSGVSGSPLHF
CDR3nt: TGTGCCAGCAGCAAGTCAGGGGTGTCTGGATCACCCCTCCACTTT

d_gene: NA
abundance: NA
j_gene: TRBJ2-2
v_gene: TRBV5-4
CDR3aa: CASRPGLLANTGELFF
CDR3nt: TGTGCCAGCAGGCCGGGATTACTCGCGAACACCGGGGAGCTGTTTTTT

d_gene: NA
abundance: NA
j_gene: TRBJ2-7
v_gene: TRBV18
CDR3aa: CASSPAGTYEQYF
CDR3nt: TGTGCCAGCTCACCAGCGGGAACCTACGAGCAGTACTTC

d_gene: NA
abundance: few
j_gene: TRBJ2-7
v_gene: TRBV6-5
CDR3aa: CASSYSSRGIYEQYF
CDR3nt: TGTGCCAGCAGTTACTCATCCAGGGGTATTTACGAGCAGTACTTC

d_gene: TRBD2
abundance: NA
j_gene: TRBJ2-7
v_gene: TRBV5-8
CDR3aa: CASRRGLASSYEQYF
CDR3nt: TGTGCCAGCAGGCGGGGACTAGCGAGCTCCTACGAGCAGTACTTC

d_gene: NA
abundance: many
j_gene: TRBJ1-5
v_gene: TRBV12-3/TRBV12-4
CDR3aa: CASSLREGQPQHF
CDR3nt: TGTGCCAGCAGTTTAAGGGAAGGTCAGCCCCAGCATTTT

d_gene: NA
abundance: many
j_gene: TRBJ1-2
v_gene: TRBV6-5
CDR3aa: CASSYQPGPYGYTF
CDR3nt: TGTGCCAGCAGTTACCAGCCAGGACCCTATGGCTACACCTTC

d_gene: NA
abundance: many
j_gene: TRBJ2-7
v_gene: TRBV11-2
CDR3aa: CASSLEGAASYEQYF
CDR3nt: TGTGCCAGCAGCTTAGAAGGGGCAGCTTCCTACGAGCAGTACTTC

d_gene: NA
abundance: many
j_gene: TRBJ2-7
v_gene: TRBV5-1
CDR3aa: CASSSTGRSGYEQYF
CDR3nt: TGCGCCAGCAGCTCGACAGGGAGGTCGGGCTACGAGCAGTACTTC

d_gene: TRBD1
abundance: few
j_gene: TRBJ1-5
v_gene: TRBV5-5
CDR3aa: CASRLTGGGNQPQHF
CDR3nt: TGTGCCAGCAGGTTGACAGGGGGTGGCAATCAGCCCCAGCATTTT

d_gene: TRBD2
abundance: few
j_gene: TRBJ2-2
v_gene: TRBV9
CDR3aa: CASSVAPSGSQNTGELFF
CDR3nt: TGTGCCAGCAGCGTAGCTCCTAGCGGGAGCCAGAACACCGGGGAGCTGTTTTTT

d_gene: NA
abundance: few
j_gene: TRBJ1-2
v_gene: TRBV18
CDR3aa: CASSPGVDNYGYTF
CDR3nt: TGTGCCAGCTCACCAGGGGTCGATAACTATGGCTACACCTTC

d_gene: NA
abundance: few
j_gene: TRBJ1-1
v_gene: TRBV6-6
CDR3aa: CASSYVMNTEAFF
CDR3nt: TGTGCCAGCAGTTACGTGATGAACACTGAAGCTTTCTTT

d_gene: TRBD2
abundance: NA
j_gene: TRBJ2-2
v_gene: TRBV29-1
CDR3aa: CSVRGGSSTGELFF
CDR3nt: TGCAGCGTGAGGGGCGGGAGTAGCACCGGGGAGCTGTTTTTT

d_gene: TRBD2
abundance: many
j_gene: TRBJ2-1
v_gene: TRBV10-2
CDR3aa: CASSDQLAGGNNEQFF
CDR3nt: TGCGCCAGCAGTGACCAGTTAGCGGGAGGAAACAATGAGCAGTTCTTC

d_gene: NA
abundance: many
j_gene: TRBJ1-1
v_gene: TRBV29-1
CDR3aa: CSVDLGGAGTEAFF
CDR3nt: TGCAGCGTTGATTTAGGGGGAGCGGGCACTGAAGCTTTCTTT